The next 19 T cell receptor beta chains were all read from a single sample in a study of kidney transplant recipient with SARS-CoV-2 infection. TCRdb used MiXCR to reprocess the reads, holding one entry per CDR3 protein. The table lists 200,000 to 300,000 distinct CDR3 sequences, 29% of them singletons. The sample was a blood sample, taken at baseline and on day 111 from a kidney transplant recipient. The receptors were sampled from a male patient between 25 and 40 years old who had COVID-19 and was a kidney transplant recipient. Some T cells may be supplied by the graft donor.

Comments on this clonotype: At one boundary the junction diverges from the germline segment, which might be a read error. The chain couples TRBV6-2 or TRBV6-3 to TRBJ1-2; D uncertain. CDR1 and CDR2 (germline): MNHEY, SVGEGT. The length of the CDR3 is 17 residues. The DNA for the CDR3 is TGTGCCAGCAGTCGTCTGGGCTGCATCGGAAGGACCTATGGCTACGCCTTC. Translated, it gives CASSRLGCIGRTYGYAF.

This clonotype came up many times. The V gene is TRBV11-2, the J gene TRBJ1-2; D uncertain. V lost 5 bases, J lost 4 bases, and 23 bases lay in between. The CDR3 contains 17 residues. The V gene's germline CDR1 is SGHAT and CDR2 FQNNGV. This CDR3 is CASSHASTSRKTYGYTF. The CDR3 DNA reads TGTGCCAGCAGCCATGCCTCAACAAGCAGAAAGACCTATGGCTACACCTTC.

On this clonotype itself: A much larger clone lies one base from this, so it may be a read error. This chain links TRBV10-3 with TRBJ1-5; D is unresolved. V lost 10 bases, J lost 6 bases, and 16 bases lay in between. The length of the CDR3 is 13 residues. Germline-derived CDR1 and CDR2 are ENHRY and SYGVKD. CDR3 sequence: CANQPDQGQPQHF. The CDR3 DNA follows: TGTGCCAACCAGCCGGATCAAGGTCAGCCCCAGCATTTT.

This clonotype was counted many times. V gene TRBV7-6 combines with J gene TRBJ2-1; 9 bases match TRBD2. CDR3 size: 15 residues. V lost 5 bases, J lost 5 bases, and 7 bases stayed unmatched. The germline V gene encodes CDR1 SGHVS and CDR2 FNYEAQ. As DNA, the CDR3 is TGTGCCAGCAGCCCACCTAGCGGGACCAACAATGAGCAGTTCTTC. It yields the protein CASSPPSGTNNEQFF.

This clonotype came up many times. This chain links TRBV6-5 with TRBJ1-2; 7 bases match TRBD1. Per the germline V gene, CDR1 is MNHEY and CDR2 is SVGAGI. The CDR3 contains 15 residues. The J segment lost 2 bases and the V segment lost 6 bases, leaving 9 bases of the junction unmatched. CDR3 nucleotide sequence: TGTGCCAGCAGGACGGAACAGGGGAGGAACTATGGCTACACCTTC. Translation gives CASRTEQGRNYGYTF.

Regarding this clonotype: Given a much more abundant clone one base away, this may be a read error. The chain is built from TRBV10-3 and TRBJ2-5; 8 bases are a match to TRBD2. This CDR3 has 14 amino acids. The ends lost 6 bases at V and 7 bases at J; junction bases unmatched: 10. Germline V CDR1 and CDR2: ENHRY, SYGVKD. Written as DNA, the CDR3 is TGTGCCATCAGGGGGGACCAGGCGGGGGGGACCCAGTACTTC. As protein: CAIRGDQAGGTQYF.

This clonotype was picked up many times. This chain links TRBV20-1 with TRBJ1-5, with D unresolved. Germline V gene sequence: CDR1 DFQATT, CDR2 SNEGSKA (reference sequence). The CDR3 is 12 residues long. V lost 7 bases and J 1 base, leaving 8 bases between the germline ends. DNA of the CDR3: TGCAGTGTGACTGAGAGCAATCAGCCCCAGCATTTT. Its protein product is CSVTESNQPQHF.

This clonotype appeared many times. CDR3 protein: CSARVPSGSPYEQYF. The CDR3 DNA is TGCAGTGCTAGAGTCCCTAGCGGGAGTCCCTACGAGCAGTACTTC. This chain joins TRBV20-1 and TRBJ2-7; 10 nucleotides line up with TRBD2. The CDR3 has 15 amino acids. Germline V gives CDR1 DFQATT, CDR2 SNEGSKA (reference sequence). The V and J ends lost 1 base and 2 bases, in that order; junction bases with no gene match: 5.

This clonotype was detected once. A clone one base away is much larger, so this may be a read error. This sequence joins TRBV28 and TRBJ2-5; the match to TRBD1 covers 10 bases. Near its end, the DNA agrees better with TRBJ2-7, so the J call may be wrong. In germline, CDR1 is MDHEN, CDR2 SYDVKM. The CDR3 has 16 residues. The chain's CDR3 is CASSESLGQGSYEQYF. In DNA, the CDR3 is TGTGCCAGCAGTGAATCCTTGGGACAGGGGTCCTACGAGCAGTACTTC.

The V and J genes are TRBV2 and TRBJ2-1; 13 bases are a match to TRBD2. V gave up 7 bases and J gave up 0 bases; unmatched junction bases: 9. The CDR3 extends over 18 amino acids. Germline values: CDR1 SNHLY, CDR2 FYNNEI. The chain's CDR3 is CASKGLAGSASSYNEQFF. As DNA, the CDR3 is TGTGCCAGCAAGGGACTAGCGGGGTCCGCTAGCTCCTACAATGAGCAGTTCTTC. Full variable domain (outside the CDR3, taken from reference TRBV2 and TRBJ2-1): EPEVTQTPSHQVTQMGQEVILRCVPISNHLYFYWYRQILGQKVEFLVSFYNNEISEKSEIFDDQFSVERPDGSNFTLKIRSTKLEDSAMYFCASKGLAGSASSYNEQFFGPGTRLTVL.

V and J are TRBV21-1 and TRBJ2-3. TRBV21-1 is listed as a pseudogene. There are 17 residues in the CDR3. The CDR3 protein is CASRGIIATDMQDTQYF. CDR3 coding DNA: TGTGCCAGCAGGGGCATAATAGCTACAGACATGCAAGATACGCAGTATTTT.

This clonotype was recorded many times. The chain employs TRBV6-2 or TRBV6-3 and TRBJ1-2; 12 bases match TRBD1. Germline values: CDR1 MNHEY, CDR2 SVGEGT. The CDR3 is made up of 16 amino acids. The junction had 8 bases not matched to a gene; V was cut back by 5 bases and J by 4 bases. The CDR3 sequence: CASSLGQGALGYGYTF. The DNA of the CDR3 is TGTGCCAGCAGTCTGGGACAGGGGGCCCTCGGCTATGGCTACACCTTC.

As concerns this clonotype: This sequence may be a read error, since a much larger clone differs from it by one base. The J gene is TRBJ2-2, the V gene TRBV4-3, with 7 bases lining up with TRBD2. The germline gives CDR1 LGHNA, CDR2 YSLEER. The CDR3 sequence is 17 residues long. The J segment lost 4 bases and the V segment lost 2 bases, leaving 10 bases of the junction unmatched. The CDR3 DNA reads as TGCGCCAGCAGCCAAAGACCGGGGGGAGTGGTCACCGGGGAGCTGTTTTTT. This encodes CASSQRPGGVVTGELFF.

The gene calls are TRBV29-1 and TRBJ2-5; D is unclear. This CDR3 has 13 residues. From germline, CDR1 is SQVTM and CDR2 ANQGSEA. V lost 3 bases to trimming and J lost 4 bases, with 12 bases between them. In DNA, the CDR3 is TGCAGCGTTGATTCGCAGTGGGGAGAGACCCAGTACTTC. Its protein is CSVDSQWGETQYF.

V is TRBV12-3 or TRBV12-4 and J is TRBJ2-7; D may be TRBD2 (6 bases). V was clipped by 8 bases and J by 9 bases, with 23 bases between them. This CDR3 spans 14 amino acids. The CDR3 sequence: CASFAGTRGSRQYF. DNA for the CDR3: TGTGCCAGCTTTGCGGGGACGAGGGGATCCCGGCAGTACTTC.

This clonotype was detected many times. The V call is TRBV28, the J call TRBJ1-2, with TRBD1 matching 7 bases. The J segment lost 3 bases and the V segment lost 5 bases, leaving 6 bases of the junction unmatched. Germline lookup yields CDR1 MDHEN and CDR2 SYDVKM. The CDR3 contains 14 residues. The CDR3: CASSIPGQYYGYTF. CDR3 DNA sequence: TGTGCCAGCAGTATCCCGGGACAGTACTATGGCTACACCTTC.

The CDR3 spells CASRRAGGFSTDTQYF. DNA for the CDR3: TGTGCCAGTAGAAGAGCGGGAGGGTTCAGCACAGATACGCAGTATTTT. The chain combines TRBV19 with TRBJ2-3; 10 bases fit TRBD2. CDR1 is LNHDA, CDR2 SQIVND, per germline (reference sequence). The CDR3 is 16 residues long. With V trimmed by 6 bases and J by 0 bases, 6 bases remained unmatched.

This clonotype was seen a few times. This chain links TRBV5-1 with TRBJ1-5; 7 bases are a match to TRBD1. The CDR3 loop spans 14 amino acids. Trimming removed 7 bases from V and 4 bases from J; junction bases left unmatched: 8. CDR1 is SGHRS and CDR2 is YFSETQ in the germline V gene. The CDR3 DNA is TGCGCCAGCGGGCCCGGACAGGAAAATCAGCCCCAGCATTTT. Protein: CASGPGQENQPQHF.

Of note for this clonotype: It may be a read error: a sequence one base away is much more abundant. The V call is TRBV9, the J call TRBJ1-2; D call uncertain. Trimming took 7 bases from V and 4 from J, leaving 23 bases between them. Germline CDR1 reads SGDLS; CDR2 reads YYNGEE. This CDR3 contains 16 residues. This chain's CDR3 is CASGSSYPRKTYGYTF. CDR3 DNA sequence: TGTGCCAGCGGTTCCTCGTACCCAAGAAAGACCTATGGCTACACCTTC.